This T cell receptor beta chain stems from a study of identical twins. The CDR3 has 21 amino acids. V was pared by 5 bases and J by 0 bases, with 13 bases of the junction left unmatched. Unique molecular identifiers were in the cDNA, with template-switch universal primer binding. TCRdb ran MiXCR on the 5' RACE reads and lists one entry per CDR3 protein. The repertoire holds 1.5 million to 2 million distinct CDR3 sequences, with 25% to 35% as singletons. This clonotype turned up a few times. The antigen is undetermined. Study-level findings and limits: A lower insertion count was a feature of abundant cord blood beta clonotypes, with no such feature in memory repertoires. Possibly, invariant MAIT and iNKT cells partly confounded zero-insertion analyses. Twins' surplus sharing was weaker for beta out-of-frame sequences.

Sequenced: cord blood. This TCR came from a newborn girl in good health. The chain employs TRBV12-3 or TRBV12-4 and TRBJ2-6; 13 positions agree with TRBD2. CDR3 DNA: TGTGCCAGCAGTCGCGCGAGTTTGGGACTAGCGGGATCCTCTGGGGCCAACGTCCTGACTTTC. It yields the protein CASSRASLGLAGSSGANVLTF.